This is a list of T cell receptor beta chains from one sample in a study of T cells in Graves' hyperthyroidism and ophthalmopathy. TCRdb independently ran MiXCR on the multiplex PCR reads; one entry per CDR3 protein. The sample has 450,000 to 500,000 distinct CDR3 sequences, about 20% seen once; the top ten hold about half. Input material: blood. The receptors come from a woman aged 65 to 85 with Graves' ophthalmopathy. CDR3s include the opening cysteine and the closing phenylalanine or tryptophan. D genes are given only for firm matches. Clone size, where shown, is once, few, many, or a class for clones that have expanded.

TRBJ2-1,TRBD2,TRBV12-5,-,CASGNLAGVTNEQFF,TGTGCTAGTGGGAACCTAGCGGGAGTCACTAATGAGCAGTTCTTC
TRBJ2-1,TRBD2,TRBV3-1,few,CASSLTSGSSNEQFF,TGTGCCAGCAGCCTGACTAGCGGGAGTAGTAATGAGCAGTTCTTC
TRBJ1-5,-,TRBV28,many,CASSSPGTGPNQPQHF,TGTGCCAGCAGTTCCCCCGGAACAGGGCCAAATCAGCCCCAGCATTTT
TRBJ1-2,-,TRBV5-1,once,CASSLVGRGATTGGYGYTF,TGCGCCAGCAGCTTGGTTGGCAGGGGAGCCACAACTGGTGGCTATGGCTACACCTTC
TRBJ2-1,TRBD2,TRBV5-8,-,CASSSGTTSYNEQFF,TGTGCCAGCAGCTCCGGGACTACCTCCTACAATGAGCAGTTCTTC
TRBJ2-2,-,TRBV30,-,CAWSARGTGELFF,TGTGCCTGGAGTGCGAGGGGGACCGGGGAGCTGTTTTTT
TRBJ1-2,-,TRBV28,many,CASSPRPNYGYTF,TGTGCCAGCAGTCCCCGACCCAACTATGGCTACACCTTC
TRBJ2-2,-,TRBV12-5,many,CASGLPGELFF,TGTGCTAGTGGTTTGCCCGGGGAGCTGTTTTTT
TRBJ1-1,-,TRBV19,many,CASTGFGESSEAFF,TGTGCCAGTACAGGTTTCGGGGAATCTTCCGAAGCTTTCTTT
TRBJ1-2,-,TRBV7-2,many,CASSLWGAGYTF,TGTGCCAGCAGCCTATGGGGGGCCGGCTACACCTTC
TRBJ2-3,-,TRBV20-1,few,CSARPIDTDTQYF,TGCAGTGCTAGACCCATTGACACAGATACGCAGTATTTT
TRBJ1-2,TRBD1,TRBV16,once,CASSQSLGTGGYGYTF,TGTGCCAGCAGCCAATCCCTCGGGACAGGGGGCTATGGCTACACCTTC
TRBJ2-2,TRBD2,TRBV6-5,few,CASSYQGLARTFSEGGELFF,TGTGCCAGCAGTTACCAAGGACTAGCGAGAACCTTCAGTGAAGGCGGGGAGCTGTTTTTT
TRBJ2-1,TRBD2,TRBV29-1,many,CSVGAGGSYNEQFF,TGCAGCGTCGGGGCGGGAGGGTCCTACAATGAGCAGTTCTTC
TRBJ2-7,-,TRBV5-1,-,CASRSTTEQYF,TGCGCCAGCAGGTCGACAACCGAGCAGTACTTC
TRBJ2-7,-,TRBV7-2,few,CASSLGRGRSYEQYF,TGTGCCAGCAGCTTAGGCAGGGGCCGCTCCTACGAGCAGTACTTC
TRBJ2-5,TRBD1,TRBV24-1,few,CATSDRQGAGETQYF,TGTGCCACCAGTGACAGACAGGGGGCTGGGGAGACCCAGTACTTC
TRBJ2-5,TRBD2,TRBV29-1,-,CSVEGTSGVRETQYF,TGCAGCGTTGAAGGGACTAGCGGGGTCAGGGAGACCCAGTACTTC
TRBJ2-2,TRBD2,TRBV9,-,CASSWTSEATGELFF,TGTGCCAGCTCATGGACTAGCGAGGCTACCGGGGAGCTGTTTTTT
TRBJ1-5,TRBD1,TRBV6-2/TRBV6-3,few,CASSSEGQLYRAQHF,TGTGCCAGCAGTTCGGAGGGACAGCTGTATAGGGCCCAGCATTTT
TRBJ1-2,-,TRBV28,few,CASSPTGALYGYTF,TGTGCCAGCAGTCCCACCGGGGCCCTCTATGGCTACACCTTC
TRBJ1-6,-,TRBV20-1,many,CSARVRPGGNSPLHF,TGCAGTGCTAGAGTCAGGCCGGGGGGCAATTCACCCCTCCACTTT
TRBJ2-7,-,TRBV28,many,CASSLRWTYSYEQYF,TGTGCCAGCAGTTTAAGGTGGACTTACTCCTACGAGCAGTACTTC
TRBJ2-2,TRBD2,TRBV7-3,-,CASSPIAGADTGELFF,TGTGCCAGCAGCCCGATAGCGGGAGCGGACACCGGGGAGCTGTTTTTT
TRBJ2-3,-,TRBV7-2,many,CASSLERETQYF,TGTGCCAGCAGCTTAGAACGGGAAACGCAGTATTTT
TRBJ2-7,-,TRBV5-1,-,CASSLGSGGNGRYEQYF,TGCGCCAGCAGCCTGGGGTCCGGGGGCAACGGACGGTACGAGCAGTACTTC
TRBJ2-5,-,TRBV30,-,CAWSWTSGETQYF,TGTGCCTGGTCCTGGACAAGCGGAGAGACCCAGTACTTC
TRBJ2-3,TRBD1,TRBV4-2,-,CASSPLPGQGMDTQYF,TGTGCCAGCAGCCCCCTCCCGGGACAGGGAATGGATACGCAGTATTTT
TRBJ1-2,-,TRBV3-1,-,CASSTTPGGGYGYTF,TGTGCCAGCAGCACGACTCCGGGGGGCGGCTATGGCTACACCTTC
TRBJ2-7,-,TRBV28,-,CASSPASGRSVYEQYF,TGTGCCAGCAGTCCAGCATCAGGGAGGTCCGTCTACGAGCAGTACTTC
TRBJ1-2,-,TRBV5-1,-,CASSLSGLQWGYTF,TGCGCCAGCAGCTTGAGCGGCCTCCAGTGGGGCTACACCTTC
TRBJ1-4,-,TRBV7-9,-,CASSLSGQTGKLFF,TGTGCCAGCAGCCTAAGCGGCCAGACTGGAAAACTGTTTTTT
TRBJ1-4,-,TRBV12-3/TRBV12-4,many,CASGGRPGQRREKLFF,TGTGCCAGCGGAGGCCGACCTGGACAGCGAAGGGAAAAACTGTTTTTT
TRBJ2-2,TRBD2,TRBV2,many,CASSAGEAGELFF,TGTGCCAGCAGCGCGGGAGAGGCCGGGGAGCTGTTTTTT
TRBJ2-7,TRBD1,TRBV20-1,-,CSASTGQGLYEQYF,TGCAGTGCTAGCACGGGACAGGGGCTTTACGAGCAGTACTTC
TRBJ1-2,TRBD1,TRBV27,few,CASRYGQGKEGYTF,TGTGCCAGCAGGTACGGACAGGGGAAGGAGGGCTACACCTTC
TRBJ2-5,TRBD2,TRBV5-1,-,CASSDRTSAQETQYF,TGCGCCAGCAGCGACCGGACTAGCGCACAAGAGACCCAGTACTTC
TRBJ1-1,-,TRBV12-3/TRBV12-4,many,CASSLTLNTEAFF,TGTGCCAGCAGTTTAACCTTAAACACTGAAGCTTTCTTT
TRBJ1-1,-,TRBV5-1,few,CASSLDLQTNTEAFF,TGCGCCAGCAGCCTCGATTTACAGACGAACACTGAAGCTTTCTTT
TRBJ2-6,TRBD1,TRBV11-2,-,CASSLLGLARRGRVSGANVLTF,TGTGCCAGCAGCTTACTCGGGTTAGCGCGCAGGGGGCGCGTTTCTGGGGCCAACGTCCTGACTTTC
TRBJ1-2,TRBD1,TRBV13,-,CASSTTGGADGYTF,TGTGCCAGCAGCACGACAGGGGGCGCTGATGGCTACACCTTC